This T cell receptor beta chain derives from a study of control samples from healthy donors and cancer patients. This clone is a singleton in its sample. Germline trimming cut 3 bases from V and 0 bases from J; bases unmatched to any gene: 5. CDR3 length equals 16 residues. The germline V gene has CDR1 MNHNS and CDR2 SASEGT. Sequencing used immunoSEQ multiplex PCR; TCRdb keeps in-frame clones, though not all of them. The data contain fewer than 200,000 clones, about 90% of them singletons. The sample comprised blood. The chain links TRBV6-1 to TRBJ1-3; 7 nucleotides align to TRBD1. The receptor comes from a woman between 45 and 65 years old in good health. The CDR3 loop is CASSEGQLISGNTIYF. The CDR3 region has the DNA TGTGCCAGCAGTGAGGGACAGTTGATCTCTGGAAACACCATATATTTT.